This TCR beta chain was observed in a study of T cells after yellow fever vaccination. For the study at large: Low-cell-number fractions underwent preparation using SMART-Seq v4 Ultra Low Input. The study, taken as a whole, reports: The bulk population could contribute abundant contaminating clonotypes to FACS-sorted repertoires.

MiXCR, run by TCRdb on the 5' RACE reads, gives a single entry per CDR3 protein. The sample contains 550,000 to 750,000 distinct CDR3 sequences, roughly 12% of which appear only once. Germline V gene lookup returns CDR1 SEHNR and CDR2 FQNEAQ (reference sequence). This CDR3 comprises 15 residues. The ends were cut back, 5 bases at V and 1 base at J, with 12 bases in the middle. This clonotype was found a few times. The antigen is unknown. The sample here was PBMCs, taken on the day of the yellow fever booster vaccination. The chain uses TRBV7-9 and TRBJ2-4; weak D call: TRBD2 (5 bases). The receptor was derived from a man in his thirties or forties who received the YFV17D yellow fever vaccine. The CDR3 DNA reads as TGTGCCAGCAGCCCCAGATCGGGGGCCAAAAACATTCAGTACTTC. Translated, it gives CASSPRSGAKNIQYF.